This TCR beta chain was captured by sequencing in a study of blood T cell repertoires in COVID-19 (dated by TCRdb to about 2020). Study-wide context: Samples covering the acute and convalescent phases of COVID-19 were provided by collaborators in the United States, Italy and Spain. The prospective study material was composed of cDNA or gDNA derived from T cells, B-cell-depleted T cells, or PBMCs. Deeply sampled blood TCRbeta repertoires from subjects exposed to, actively infected with, or recovered from COVID-19 were included in the dataset. The repertoires were released in a freely available public database intended as a resource for research on the immune response to SARS-CoV-2. Samples came from the ongoing ImmuneRACE study (first 160 participants) plus 1,254 subjects from 6 global collaborators. A de-identified subject ID, COVID-19 status, age in years and sex were almost always included in the sample metadata. HLA class I and class II types, where available, came from metadata supplied by the sample provider rather than from assay-based typing. Here is what the overall study found, with its caveats: The quantity of clinical and demographic metadata differed by source and by participant and was supplied without curation.

TCRbeta CDR3 regions were amplified from genomic DNA using the immunoSEQ Assay, a bias-controlled multiplex PCR. The paper's data handling went like this. The number of nucleated cells in each sample was estimated by amplification of reference gene primers within the assay. To quantify the absolute abundance of each unique TCRbeta CDR3 rearrangement, sequence reads were collapsed and filtered. Productive Simpson clonality was computed per sample as the square root of Simpson's diversity index over productive rearrangements. TCRdb retrieved this table from immuneACCESS and kept in-frame rearrangements only. Not all clones are present; in checked studies, unresolved V genes account for under half, and no reason is known for the remainder. V, J and clone size reflect that table, while D and trimming were determined from the DNA. The sample table lists fewer than 350,000 clones, roughly 88% of them with a count of one. About 2.5% of the sample rests with the top ten.

As to this clone: The antigen it binds to is not known. One base away there is no much larger clone; base qualities are not given.

In the prospective study, participants were roughly 18 to 95 years old, resided in 20 to 30 geographic areas of the United States, and were enrolled through a virtual design. To assign participants to cohorts, the prospective study relied on clinical history that participants themselves reported in a screening survey and a study questionnaire. In the prospective study, mobile phlebotomists collected whole blood, serum and a nasopharyngeal or oropharyngeal swab from each participant. Over a roughly two-month period, participants in the prospective study had the option of providing additional blood draws and questionnaires. Prospective study blood samples were shipped either frozen or at room temperature before DNA extraction. The CDR1 and CDR2 encoded by the germline V gene are MDHEN and SYDVKM. The trim is 5 bases for V and 2 bases for J, with a gap of 16 bases between the germline ends. The CDR3 measures 17 amino acids from cysteine to phenylalanine. Just CDR3 DNA is preserved here, 51 bases in frame from base 1.

Specimen: PBMCs or T cells enriched from blood (not recorded which). The V and J segments used are TRBV28 and TRBJ2-6; TRBD2 is a possible D gene, resting on 6 matching bases. The sequence was collected from a woman aged 40 to 50 with acute COVID-19. The CDR3 has the sequence CASSPSPGVAGANVLTF. The nucleotide sequence reads TGTGCCAGCAGTCCCTCTCCGGGGGTGGCTGGGGCCAACGTCCTGACTTTC.